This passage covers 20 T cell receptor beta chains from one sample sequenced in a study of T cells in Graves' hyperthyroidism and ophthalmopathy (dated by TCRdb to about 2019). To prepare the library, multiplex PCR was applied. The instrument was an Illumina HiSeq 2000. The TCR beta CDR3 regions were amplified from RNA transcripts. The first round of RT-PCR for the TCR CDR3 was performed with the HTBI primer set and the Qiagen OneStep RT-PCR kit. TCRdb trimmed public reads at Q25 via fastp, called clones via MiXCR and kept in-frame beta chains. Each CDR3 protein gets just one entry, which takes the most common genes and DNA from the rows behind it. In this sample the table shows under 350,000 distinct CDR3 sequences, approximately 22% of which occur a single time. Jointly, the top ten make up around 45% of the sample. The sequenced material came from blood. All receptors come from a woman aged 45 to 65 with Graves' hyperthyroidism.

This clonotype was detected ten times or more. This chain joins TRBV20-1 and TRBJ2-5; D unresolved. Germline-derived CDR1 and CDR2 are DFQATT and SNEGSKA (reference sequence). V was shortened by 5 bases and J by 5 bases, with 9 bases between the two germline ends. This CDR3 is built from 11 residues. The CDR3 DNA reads TGCAGTGCTCACAGTCGGGAGACCCAGTACTTC. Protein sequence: CSAHSRETQYF.

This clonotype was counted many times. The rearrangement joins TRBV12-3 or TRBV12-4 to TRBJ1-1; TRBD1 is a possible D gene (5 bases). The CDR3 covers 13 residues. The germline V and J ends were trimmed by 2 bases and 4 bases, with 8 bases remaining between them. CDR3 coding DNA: TGTGCCAGCAGTTTACGTAGGGGCACTGAAGCTTTCTTT. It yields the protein CASSLRRGTEAFF.

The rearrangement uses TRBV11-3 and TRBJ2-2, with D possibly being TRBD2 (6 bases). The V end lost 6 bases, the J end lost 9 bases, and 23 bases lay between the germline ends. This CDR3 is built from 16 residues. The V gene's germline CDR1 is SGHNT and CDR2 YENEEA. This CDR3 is CASSSGWGERAWELFF. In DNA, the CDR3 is TGTGCCAGCAGTTCCGGATGGGGGGAGAGGGCCTGGGAGCTGTTTTTT.

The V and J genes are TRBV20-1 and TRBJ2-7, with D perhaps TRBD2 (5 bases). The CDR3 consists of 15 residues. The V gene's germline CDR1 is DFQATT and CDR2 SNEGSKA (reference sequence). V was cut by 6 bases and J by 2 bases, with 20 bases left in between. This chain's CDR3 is CSAVVLGGGPYEQYF. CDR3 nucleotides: TGCAGTGCCGTAGTGCTCGGTGGCGGGCCCTACGAGCAGTACTTC.

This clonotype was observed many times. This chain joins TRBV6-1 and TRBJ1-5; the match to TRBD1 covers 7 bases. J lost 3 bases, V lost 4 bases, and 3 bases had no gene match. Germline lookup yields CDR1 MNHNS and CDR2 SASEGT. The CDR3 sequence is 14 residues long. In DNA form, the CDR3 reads TGTGCCAGCAGTGGACAGGGTTACAATCAGCCCCAGCATTTT. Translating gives CASSGQGYNQPQHF.

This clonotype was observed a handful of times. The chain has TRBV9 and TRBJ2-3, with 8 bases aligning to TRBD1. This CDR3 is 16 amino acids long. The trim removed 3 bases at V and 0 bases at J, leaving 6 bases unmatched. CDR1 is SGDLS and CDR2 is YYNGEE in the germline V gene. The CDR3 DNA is TGTGCCAGCAGCGGACGCCGGGACAGGAGCACAGATACGCAGTATTTT. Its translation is CASSGRRDRSTDTQYF.

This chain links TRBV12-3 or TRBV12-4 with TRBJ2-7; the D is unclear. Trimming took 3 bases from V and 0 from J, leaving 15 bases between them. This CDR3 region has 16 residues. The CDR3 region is CASSFTPLVFSYEQYF. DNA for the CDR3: TGTGCCAGCAGTTTTACCCCTCTAGTTTTCTCCTACGAGCAGTACTTC.

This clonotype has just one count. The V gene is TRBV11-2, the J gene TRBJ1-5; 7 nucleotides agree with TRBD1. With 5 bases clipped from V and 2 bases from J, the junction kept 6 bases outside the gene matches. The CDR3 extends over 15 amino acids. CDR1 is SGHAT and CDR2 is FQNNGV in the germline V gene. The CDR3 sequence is CASSPRGGRNQPQHF. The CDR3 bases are TGTGCCAGCAGCCCCAGGGGGGGGCGCAATCAGCCCCAGCATTTT.

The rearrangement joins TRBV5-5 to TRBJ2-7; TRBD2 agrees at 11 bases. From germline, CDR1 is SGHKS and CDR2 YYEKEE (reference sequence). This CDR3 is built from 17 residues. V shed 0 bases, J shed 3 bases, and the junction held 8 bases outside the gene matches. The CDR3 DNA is TGTGCCAGCAGCTTGGCCCCGACTAGCGGGGTCAACTACGAGCAGTACTTC. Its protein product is CASSLAPTSGVNYEQYF.

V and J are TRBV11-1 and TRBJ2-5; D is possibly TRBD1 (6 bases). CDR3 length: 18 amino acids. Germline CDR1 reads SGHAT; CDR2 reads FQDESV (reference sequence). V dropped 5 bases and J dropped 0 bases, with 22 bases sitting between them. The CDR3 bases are TGTGCCAGCAGCCCTGTGGCAGGGGCCGTCCCGTACCAAGAGACCCAGTACTTC. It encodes CASSPVAGAVPYQETQYF.

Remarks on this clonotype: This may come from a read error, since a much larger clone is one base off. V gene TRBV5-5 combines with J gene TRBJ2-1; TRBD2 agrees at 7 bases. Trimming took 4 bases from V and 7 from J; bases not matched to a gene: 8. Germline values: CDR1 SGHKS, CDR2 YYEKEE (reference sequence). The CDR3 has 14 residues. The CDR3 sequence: CASSMGLYFNEQFF. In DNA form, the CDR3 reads TGTGCCAGCAGCATGGGACTATACTTTAATGAGCAGTTCTTC.

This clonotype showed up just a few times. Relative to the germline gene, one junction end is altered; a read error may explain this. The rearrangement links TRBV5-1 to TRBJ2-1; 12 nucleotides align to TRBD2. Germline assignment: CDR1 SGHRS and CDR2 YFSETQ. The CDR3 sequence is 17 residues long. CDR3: CASSLYQTSGSYNEQSF. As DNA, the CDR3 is TGCGCCAGCAGCTTGTATCAGACTAGCGGGAGTTACAATGAGCAGTCCTTC.

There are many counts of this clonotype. The DNA of the CDR3 is TGCAGTGCCACACCTAGCGGGGGGGGCTCCTACAATGAGCAGTTCTTC. Translated: CSATPSGGGSYNEQFF. The V and J genes are TRBV20-1 and TRBJ2-1, with TRBD2 matching 12 bases. This CDR3 spans 16 amino acids. Germline CDR1 reads DFQATT; CDR2 reads SNEGSKA (reference sequence). Unmatched junction bases numbered 6, after V lost 6 bases and J lost 0 bases.

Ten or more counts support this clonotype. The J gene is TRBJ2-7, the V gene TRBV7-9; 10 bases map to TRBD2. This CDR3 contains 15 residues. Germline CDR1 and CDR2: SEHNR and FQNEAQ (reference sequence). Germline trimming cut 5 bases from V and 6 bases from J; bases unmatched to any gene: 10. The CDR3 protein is CASSPSGGKLGEQYF. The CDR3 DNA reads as TGTGCCAGCAGCCCTAGCGGGGGTAAACTCGGCGAGCAGTACTTC.

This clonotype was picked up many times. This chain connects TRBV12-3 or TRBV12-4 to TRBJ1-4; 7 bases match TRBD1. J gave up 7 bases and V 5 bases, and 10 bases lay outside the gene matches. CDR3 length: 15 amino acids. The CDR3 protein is CASSRDRAVGEKLFF. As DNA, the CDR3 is TGTGCCAGCAGTCGTGACAGGGCGGTGGGTGAAAAACTGTTTTTT.

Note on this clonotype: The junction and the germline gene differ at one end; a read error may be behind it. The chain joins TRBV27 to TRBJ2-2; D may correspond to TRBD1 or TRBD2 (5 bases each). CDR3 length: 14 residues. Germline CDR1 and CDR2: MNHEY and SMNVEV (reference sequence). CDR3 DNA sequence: TGTGCCAGCAGTTTGACAGTAAACACCGGGGAGCCGTTTTTT. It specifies CASSLTVNTGEPFF.

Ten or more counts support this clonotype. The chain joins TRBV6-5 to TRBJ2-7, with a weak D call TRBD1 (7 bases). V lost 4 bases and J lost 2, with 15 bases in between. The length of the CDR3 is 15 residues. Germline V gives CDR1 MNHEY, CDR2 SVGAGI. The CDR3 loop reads CASSSSTGRTYEQYF. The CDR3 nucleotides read TGTGCCAGCAGTTCCTCGACAGGGAGGACCTACGAGCAGTACTTC.

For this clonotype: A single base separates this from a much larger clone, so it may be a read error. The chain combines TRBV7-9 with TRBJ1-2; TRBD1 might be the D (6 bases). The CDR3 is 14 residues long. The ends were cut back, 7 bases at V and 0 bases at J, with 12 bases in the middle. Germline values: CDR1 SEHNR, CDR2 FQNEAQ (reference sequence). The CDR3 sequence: CASTRTGSNYGYTF. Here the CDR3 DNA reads TGTGCCAGCACCCGCACAGGGTCTAACTATGGCTACACCTTC.

Written as DNA, the CDR3 is TGTGCCAGCATCGGGACTAGCGGAGGGACAGATACGCAGTATTTT. It yields the protein CASIGTSGGTDTQYF. This chain connects TRBV2 to TRBJ2-3; the match to TRBD2 covers 11 bases. J was trimmed by 3 bases and V by 7 bases; bases with no gene match: 6. The germline V gene encodes CDR1 SNHLY and CDR2 FYNNEI. The CDR3 runs to 15 residues.

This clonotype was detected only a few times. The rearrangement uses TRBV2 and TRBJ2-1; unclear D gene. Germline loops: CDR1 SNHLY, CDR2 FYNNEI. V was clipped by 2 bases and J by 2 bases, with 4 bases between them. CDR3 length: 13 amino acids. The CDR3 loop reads CASSESTYNEQFF. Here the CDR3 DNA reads TGTGCCAGCAGTGAATCGACCTACAATGAGCAGTTCTTC.